Described below is a single T cell receptor beta chain sequence and its context. Its target is unknown. The germline V gene has CDR1 KGHSH and CDR2 LQKENI. Trimming cost V 2 bases and J 2 bases, with 22 bases left between them. The CDR3 is 19 residues long. This entry is derived from a study of blood T cells in healthy people across ages. Study results and limitations: When set beside aged donors, long-lived donors presented more naive CD4+ cells and higher diversity.

Through a sample-barcoded 5' primer and a J-beta primer mix, a second PCR was run for roughly 6 to 12 cycles. TCRdb re-derived calls from the 5' RACE reads in MiXCR, one entry per CDR3 protein. The sample lists fewer than 750,000 distinct CDR3 sequences; approximately 52% were seen once. The sample comprised blood. The clonotype originates from a woman older than 75 in good health. The chain links TRBV18 to TRBJ1-3; D remains ambiguous. CDR3 DNA sequence: TGTGCCAGCTCACCATTCGGTACTCGGGGAAATCCTACTGGAAACACCATATATTTT. Protein sequence: CASSPFGTRGNPTGNTIYF.